This T cell receptor beta chain emerged from a study of blood T cells in healthy people across ages (dated by TCRdb to the mid-2010s). About the study as a whole: Template switching captured roughly one uniquely barcoded TCR beta cDNA molecule per two T cells in model experiments. Age-related changes in TCR beta repertoire diversity were measured in the study by deep sequencing normalized with unique cDNA molecular identifiers. Four age groups were formed from the donors: young (average about 15 years), middle-aged (around 37), aged (about 68) and long-lived (more than 75). To avoid experimental bias, donors of different ages were distributed randomly across sequencing lanes. For two donors (one aged 18 to 29 and one aged 80 or older), the study analyzed two additional independent replicas of 1 million unique cDNA reads from the same blood draw.

On this clonotype: It lacks a known antigen. No base quality information exists; no much larger clone differs at one position.

The research as a whole found: Total diversity estimates from one million sequenced T cells were considered lower bounds and underestimates. The long-lived group showed more naive CD4+ T cells, fewer expanded clones and increased TCR diversity than the aged group, suggesting age selection. Observed TCR beta diversity per million T cells fell roughly linearly with age, and a significant reduction was already apparent by age roughly 40. Bulk unsorted PBMC profiling prevented conclusive comparison of naive and antigen-experienced compartments. The CMV infection status of donors was not known, potentially confounding age-related changes in expanded clonotypes. Observed TCR beta diversity correlated strongly with the percentage of naive T cells measured by flow cytometry.

The library was generated by 5' RACE. TCRdb names Illumina HiSeq 2500 as the instrument used. A second about 7 to 12 cycle PCR used a sample-barcoded 5' primer and a J-beta primer mix. A unique molecular identifier was introduced onto each TCR beta cDNA molecule by a template-switch 5' adaptor carrying 12 random nucleotides. Each sample yielded at least 2.5 million CDR3-containing paired-end reads. First-strand cDNA was synthesized from all RNA with the Mint cDNA synthesis kit, primed by a TRBC-specific oligonucleotide. All cDNA was treated with uracil-DNA glycosylase and then went through a first 18-cycle PCR with the universal primers M1SS and BC2_uni_R. In the original analysis: For normalization, 1 million high-quality reads, each with a distinct molecular identifier, were randomly selected from each sample. Instead of being binned into consensus sequences, reads that shared molecular identifiers were thrown out. CDR3 identification, clonotype clustering and error correction used MiTCR with a Q25 quality threshold and the strictest error-elimination algorithm. A nonparametric unseen species model with Euler transformation was used to estimate lower-bound total TCR beta diversity. TCRdb applied fastp at Q25 and MiXCR to the public reads, then kept only in-frame beta chains. For every CDR3 protein sequence, its rows merge into one entry that carries the most common genes and DNA. The V and J calls and clone size are TCRdb's, not the authors'. Across this sample there are approximately 800,000 distinct CDR3 sequences, with just over 55% seen only once. Around a quarter of the sample goes to the ten largest clones.

Systemically healthy Caucasian individuals from Russia, some 38 in total and aged roughly 6 to 100 years, were included as donors. Around 10 milliliters of peripheral blood were collected from each donor into EDTA-treated Vacutainer tubes. Ficoll-Paque density-gradient centrifugation was used to isolate PBMCs, with at least 6 million obtained per sample. Total RNA was extracted from PBMCs with Trizol reagent, with at least 6 micrograms obtained per sample. Naive CD45RAhigh/CD27high T cell percentages were measured by flow cytometry on a PBMC aliquot from every donor. Sequenced input: blood. The sequence derives from a man aged 40-49 years in good health.

In nucleotides, the sequence is TGCGCCAGCAGCTCCCTAGCGGGAGGGTCCGACGGGGAGCTGTTTTTT. This yields the protein CASSSLAGGSDGELFF. Rearrangement joined TRBV5-1 to TRBJ2-2, with 12 bases matching TRBD2. The junction shows trimming of 3 bases on V and 7 bases on J, and the gene matches do not reach 7 bases of it. The germline V gene sets CDR1 to SGHRS and CDR2 to YFSETQ. Its CDR3 holds 16 amino acids, cysteine through phenylalanine. Only CDR3 DNA is held: 48 bases, read in frame from base 1.